This T cell receptor beta chain originates from a study of T-cell memory formation after mild COVID-19. Turning to the study itself: Largely donor-specific TCR clusters were found.

The CDR3 contains 16 residues. V lost 4 bases and J lost 4; bases outside the gene matches: 12. Germline values: CDR1 SGHTA, CDR2 FQGNSA. Overall study results and limits: Pre-infection memory carried some responding clones, suggesting that cross-reactive memory joined.

TCRalpha and TCRbeta libraries used 5'RACE with constant-segment primers and UMIs. TCRdb fed the 5' RACE reads into MiXCR, producing one record per CDR3 protein. The table records about 150,000 distinct CDR3 sequences, roughly a quarter of them present only once. Comments on this clonotype: The antigen is not known.

Sequencing input: PBMCs or a T cell subset sorted from them (not recorded which). The chain recombines TRBV7-2 with TRBJ2-7, with 8 bases fitting TRBD2. The clonotype comes from an adult woman who had mild COVID-19 (a few samples of this study predate the infection). Cell type and time point are not known. CDR3 in DNA: TGTGCCAGCAGCTCCTACCTCAGCGGGGGAGGGTACGAGCAGTACTTC. It translates to CASSSYLSGGGYEQYF. The variable domain in full, completed from reference TRBV7-2 and TRBJ2-7, reads GAGVSQSPSNKVTEKGKDVELRCDPISGHTALYWYRQSLGQGLEFLIYFQGNSAPDKSGLPSDRFSAERTGGSVSTLTIQRTQQEDSAVYLCASSSYLSGGGYEQYFGPGTRLTVT.